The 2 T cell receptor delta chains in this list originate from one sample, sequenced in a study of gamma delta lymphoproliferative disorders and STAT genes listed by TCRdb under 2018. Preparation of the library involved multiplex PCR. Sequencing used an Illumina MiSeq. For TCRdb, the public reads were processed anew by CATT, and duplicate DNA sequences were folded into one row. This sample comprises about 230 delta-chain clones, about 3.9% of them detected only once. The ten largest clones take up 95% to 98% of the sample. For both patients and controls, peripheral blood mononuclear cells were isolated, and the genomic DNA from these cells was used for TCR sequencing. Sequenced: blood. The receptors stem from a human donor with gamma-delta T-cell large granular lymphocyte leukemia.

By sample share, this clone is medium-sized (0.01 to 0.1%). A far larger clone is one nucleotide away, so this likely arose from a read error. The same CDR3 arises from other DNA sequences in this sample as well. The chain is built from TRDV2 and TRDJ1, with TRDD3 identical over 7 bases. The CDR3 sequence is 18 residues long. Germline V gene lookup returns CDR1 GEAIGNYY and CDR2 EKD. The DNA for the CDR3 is TGTGCCTGTGACACGGTAGTTAGGGGGGATCTCAACACCGATAAGCTCATCTTT. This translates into CACDTVVRGDLNTDKLIF.

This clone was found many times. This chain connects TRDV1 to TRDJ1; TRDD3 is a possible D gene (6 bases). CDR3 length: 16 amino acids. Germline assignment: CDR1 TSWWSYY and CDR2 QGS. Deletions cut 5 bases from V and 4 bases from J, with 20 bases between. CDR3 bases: TGTGCTCTTGGGTCGCGTCGGGGGACCCGAAACGATAAACTCATCTTT. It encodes CALGSRRGTRNDKLIF.